These 21 T cell receptor beta chains were sequenced from one sample in a study of T cell repertoires in cytomegalovirus infection. Each CDR3 protein gets one entry after TCRdb re-called the reads with MiXCR. The sample has some 700,000 distinct CDR3 sequences; less than 40% are singletons. Sequenced material: PBMCs. All receptors come from a human donor in good health (CMV status not recorded). Some clones in this sample may be carry-over from other donors' samples.

The chain is built from TRBV6-2 or TRBV6-3 and TRBJ2-7; perhaps TRBD1 as D (5 bases). Germline loops: CDR1 MNHEY, CDR2 SVGEGT. With 4 bases removed from V and 2 bases from J, the gap between germline ends came to 15 bases. The CDR3 totals 15 residues. CDR3 sequence reads: CASSSAAAGTYEQYF. Here the CDR3 DNA reads TGTGCCAGCAGTTCCGCCGCAGCAGGGACCTACGAGCAGTACTTC.

The V call is TRBV6-6, the J call TRBJ2-1; 9 bases map to TRBD1. CDR3 length: 17 residues. Losses at the gene ends were 0 bases for V and 7 bases for J; bases not matched to a gene: 10. Germline loops: CDR1 MNHNY, CDR2 SVGAGI (reference sequence). The DNA of the CDR3 is TGTGCCAGCAGTTACTCGATCTGGGACAGGGTCGGGAATGAGCAGTTCTTC. Its translation is CASSYSIWDRVGNEQFF.

Concerning this clonotype: A much larger clone sits a single nucleotide away, making a read error possible. V and J are TRBV9 and TRBJ1-1; D not certain. The CDR3 has 13 residues. Germline assignment: CDR1 SGDLS and CDR2 YYNGEE. Trimming took 3 bases from V and 1 from J, leaving 7 bases between them. For the CDR3, the DNA is TGTGCCAGCAGCGCCTACAAGAACACTGAAGCTTTCTTT. The encoded protein is CASSAYKNTEAFF.

A remark on this clonotype: This is likely a read error, given that the CDR3 carries no conserved phenylalanine or tryptophan at its end. The chain combines TRBV28 with TRBJ1-2, with 7 bases lining up with TRBD1. Germline V CDR1 and CDR2: MDHEN, SYDVKM. The CDR3 is 14 residues long. Unmatched junction bases numbered 7, after V lost 5 bases and J lost 4 bases. The CDR3, as DNA: TGTGCCAGCAGTCTAATCCGGGACAGCTATGGCTACACCTTA. This translates into CASSLIRDSYGYTL.

The V call is TRBV7-9, the J call TRBJ2-3, with D possibly matching TRBD2 (7 bases). The CDR3 consists of 14 residues. Trimming removed 1 base at V and 5 bases at J, with 10 bases between. Germline CDR1 reads SEHNR; CDR2 reads FQNEAQ (reference sequence). CDR3 in DNA: TGTGCCAGCAGCTTAGGGGAGGGGGAAGATACGCAGTATTTT. Its translation is CASSLGEGEDTQYF. Full variable domain (outside the CDR3, taken from reference TRBV7-9 and TRBJ2-3): DTGVSQNPRHKITKRGQNVTFRCDPISEHNRLYWYRQTLGQGPEFLTYFQNEAQLEKSRLLSDRFSAERPKGSFSTLEIQRTEQGDSAMYLCASSLGEGEDTQYFGPGTRLTVL.

The genes are TRBV20-1 and TRBJ2-7, with a tentative D call TRBD2 (5 bases). The CDR3 loop spans 18 amino acids. With 0 bases removed from V and 0 bases from J, the gap between germline ends came to 21 bases. Germline V CDR1 and CDR2: DFQATT, SNEGSKA (reference sequence). CDR3 protein: CSARDPIAGGGRSYEQYF. The CDR3 bases are TGCAGTGCTAGAGATCCTATCGCGGGTGGCGGGCGCTCCTACGAGCAGTACTTC.

This clonotype was counted only a few times. The chain links TRBV5-6 to TRBJ2-7, with 9 bases lining up with TRBD1. The junction had 8 bases not matched to a gene; V was cut back by 0 bases and J by 4 bases. This CDR3 contains 16 residues. In germline, CDR1 is SGHDT, CDR2 YYEEEE. CDR3 DNA: TGTGCCAGCAGCTTGGCCACCGGGACAGGGTATTACGAGCAGTACTTC. Its protein is CASSLATGTGYYEQYF.

This clonotype has more than one count but fewer than ten. The chain employs TRBV6-6 and TRBJ2-1; TRBD2 is a possible D gene (6 bases). Germline CDR1 and CDR2: MNHNY and SVGAGI (reference sequence). The CDR3 contains 18 residues. V shed 2 bases and J shed 2 bases, with 19 bases lying between them. CDR3 sequence (DNA): TGTGCCAGCAGTTACGCGTTAGGAGGGGCTTTCACCTACAATGAGCAGTTCTTC. The encoded protein is CASSYALGGAFTYNEQFF.

The chain is built from TRBV18 and TRBJ1-1; no firm D call. This CDR3 spans 13 amino acids. Germline V lookup: CDR1 KGHSH, CDR2 LQKENI. V lost 3 bases and J lost 3, with 8 bases in between. The DNA for the CDR3 is TGTGCCAGCTCACCTGCGGCGGACACTGAAGCTTTCTTT. Translating gives CASSPAADTEAFF. The full variable domain, in which reference TRBV18 and TRBJ1-1 provide the parts outside the CDR3, is NAGVMQNPRHLVRRRGQEARLRCSPMKGHSHVYWYRQLPEEGLKFMVYLQKENIIDESGMPKERFSAEFPKEGPSILRIQQVVRGDSAAYFCASSPAADTEAFFGQGTRLTVV.

In this sample, this clonotype turned up a few times. The CDR3 coding sequence is TGTGCCAGCAGCCAAGGGGACACATATAATTCACCCCTCCACTTT. Protein product: CASSQGDTYNSPLHF. V and J are TRBV3-1 and TRBJ1-6; weak D call: TRBD1 (6 bases). Looked up from germline, CDR1 is LGHDT and CDR2 is YNNKEL (reference sequence). The CDR3 length is 15 residues. V shed 1 base and J shed 4 bases, with 8 bases lying between them.

The rearrangement links TRBV29-1 to TRBJ1-1; TRBD1 matches at 7 bases. Germline CDR1 reads SQVTM; CDR2 reads ANQGSEA. J gave up 1 base and V 6 bases, and 5 bases lay outside the gene matches. This CDR3 region has 13 residues. The CDR3 loop is CSVKTGQNTEAFF. In DNA form, the CDR3 reads TGCAGCGTGAAGACAGGGCAGAACACTGAAGCTTTCTTT.

The V call is TRBV7-9, the J call TRBJ2-7; D not certain. There are 12 residues in the CDR3. Deletions cut 5 bases from V and 5 bases from J, with 10 bases between. CDR1 SEHNR and CDR2 FQNEAQ come from the germline V gene (reference sequence). The CDR3 nucleotides read TGTGCCAGCAGCCGGGCCCTTAACGAGCAGTACTTC. Its protein is CASSRALNEQYF.

The chain has TRBV12-3 or TRBV12-4 and TRBJ2-1, with 12 nucleotides matching TRBD2. After removal of 4 bases from V and 9 bases from J, the junction contained 19 bases not matched to a gene. This CDR3 comprises 19 residues. This chain's CDR3 is CASSSDQLAGGWDWGEQFF. Written as DNA, the CDR3 is TGTGCCAGCAGTTCGGACCAACTAGCGGGAGGTTGGGATTGGGGTGAGCAGTTCTTC.

This clonotype was recorded a few times. In DNA, the CDR3 is TGCGCCAGCAGCTCTGCCGACAGGAGGGGCCTCGCTGAAGCTTTCTTT. This encodes CASSSADRRGLAEAFF. This chain uses TRBV5-1 with TRBJ1-1; D is possibly TRBD1 (6 bases). Germline V gene lookup returns CDR1 SGHRS and CDR2 YFSETQ. CDR3 length: 16 amino acids. Trimming pared 3 bases from V and 6 bases from J, leaving 21 bases between.

This chain joins TRBV6-5 and TRBJ2-2, with D perhaps matching TRBD2 (7 bases). The V and J ends lost 0 bases and 3 bases respectively, with 14 bases between them. Germline lookup yields CDR1 MNHEY and CDR2 SVGAGI. The CDR3 runs 17 residues. The CDR3: CASSYSRGGLHTGELFF. The DNA of the CDR3 is TGTGCCAGCAGTTACTCGAGGGGGGGGCTGCACACCGGGGAGCTGTTTTTT.

The table lists this clonotype with a few counts. J is TRBJ1-1 and V is TRBV6-1, with TRBD1 as a possible D gene (5 bases). The germline V gene has CDR1 MNHNS and CDR2 SASEGT. V was trimmed by 7 bases and J by 7 bases, leaving 10 bases between them. CDR3 length equals 11 residues. CDR3 amino acids: CASTGGSEAFF. The CDR3 DNA is TGTGCCAGCACGGGGGGGAGTGAAGCTTTCTTT.

The rearrangement uses TRBV4-1 and TRBJ1-1; no definite D call. V lost 0 bases and J 10 bases, leaving 12 bases between the germline ends. CDR3 length: 13 amino acids. CDR1 is MGHRA, CDR2 YSYEKL, per germline. CDR3 in DNA: TGCGCCAGCAGCCAAGATTCCAGCGAAGGAGCTTTCTTT. It codes for CASSQDSSEGAFF.

The chain joins TRBV6-5 to TRBJ1-2, with D perhaps TRBD1 (5 bases). The CDR3 loop spans 13 amino acids. CDR1 and CDR2 from the germline V gene are MNHEY and SVGAGI. V was trimmed by 7 bases and J by 8 bases, leaving 17 bases between them. CDR3 sequence: CASISSDSRGYTF. The CDR3 DNA is TGTGCCAGCATATCATCAGACAGCCGGGGCTACACCTTC.

The genes are TRBV5-5 and TRBJ1-2; D gene uncertain. V dropped 4 bases and J dropped 5 bases, with 15 bases sitting between them. CDR1 is SGHKS and CDR2 is YYEKEE in the germline V gene (reference sequence). The CDR3 covers 14 residues. CDR3 protein: CASSLTSEGYGYTF. CDR3 nucleotides: TGTGCCAGCAGCCTCACGTCAGAGGGATATGGCTACACCTTC.

The chain carries TRBV19 and TRBJ1-5, with D perhaps TRBD1 (5 bases). Trimming pared 3 bases from V and 4 bases from J, leaving 13 bases between. CDR1 is LNHDA, CDR2 SQIVND, per germline (reference sequence). The CDR3 consists of 15 residues. This chain's CDR3 is CASSIRGNGNQPQHF. CDR3 nucleotides: TGTGCCAGTAGTATTAGGGGCAACGGGAATCAGCCCCAGCATTTT.

The V call is TRBV15, the J call TRBJ1-1; TRBD1 matches at 8 bases. This CDR3 contains 16 residues. With 1 base clipped from V and 1 base from J, the junction kept 5 bases outside the gene matches. Germline assignment: CDR1 LNHNV and CDR2 YYDKDF (reference sequence). The chain's CDR3 is CATSRGDRRRNTEAFF. CDR3 nucleotide sequence: TGTGCCACCAGCAGAGGGGACAGGAGGAGGAACACTGAAGCTTTCTTT.